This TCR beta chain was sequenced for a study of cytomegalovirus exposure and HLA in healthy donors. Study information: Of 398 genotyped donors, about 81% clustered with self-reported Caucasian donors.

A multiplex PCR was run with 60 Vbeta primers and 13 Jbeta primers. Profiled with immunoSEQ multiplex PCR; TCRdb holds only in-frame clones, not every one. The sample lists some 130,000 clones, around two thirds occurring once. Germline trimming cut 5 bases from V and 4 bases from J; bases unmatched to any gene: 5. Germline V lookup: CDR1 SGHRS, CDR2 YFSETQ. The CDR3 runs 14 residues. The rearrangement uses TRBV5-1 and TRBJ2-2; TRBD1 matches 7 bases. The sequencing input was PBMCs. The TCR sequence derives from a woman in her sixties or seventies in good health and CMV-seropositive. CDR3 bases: TGCGCCAGCAGAGGGGGCGCGGGCACCGGGGAGCTGTTTTTT. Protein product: CASRGGAGTGELFF. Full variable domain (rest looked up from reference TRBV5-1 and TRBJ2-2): KAGVTQTPRYLIKTRGQQVTLSCSPISGHRSVSWYQQTPGQGLQFLFEYFSETQRNKGNFPGRFSGRQFSNSRSEMNVSTLELGDSALYLCASRGGAGTGELFFGEGSRLTVL.